This TCR beta chain was sequenced during a study of blood T cells in healthy people across ages. Findings and caveats of the study: Older age coincided with a roughly linear decline in TCR beta diversity per million T cells.

This clonotype was picked up a small number of times. Its target is not known. For the second PCR, which ran for roughly 7 to 11 cycles, a sample-barcoded 5' primer and a J-beta primer mix were used. TCRdb passed the 5' RACE reads through MiXCR, listing each CDR3 protein once. Counted here are about 1.4 million distinct CDR3 sequences, around 59% occurring once; the ten biggest clones make up more than 6%. The germline V gene has CDR1 MNHEY and CDR2 SVGAGI. The V and J ends lost 4 bases and 10 bases respectively, with 14 bases between them. This CDR3 has 14 residues. Sample: blood. V gene TRBV6-5 combines with J gene TRBJ1-6; D might be TRBD1 (6 bases). The receptor was derived from a man between 18 and 35 years old in good health. CDR3 protein: CASSFKSGESPLHF. In DNA form, the CDR3 reads TGTGCCAGCAGTTTCAAATCAGGGGAATCACCCCTCCACTTT.